The 17 T cell receptor beta chains given below trace back to one sample, sequenced in a study of control samples from healthy donors and cancer patients. Generated by immunoSEQ multiplex PCR, the TCRdb table keeps only in-frame clones and is missing some. Its clone listing holds some 190,000 clones. Sequenced material: blood. These receptors were taken from a woman in her thirties in good health.

The V and J genes are TRBV25-1 and TRBJ1-1, with 9 bases lining up with TRBD1. The CDR3 contains 16 residues. J lost 1 base, V lost 3 bases, and 6 bases had no gene match. CDR1 is MGHDK and CDR2 is SYGVNS in the germline V gene. The CDR3 DNA reads as TGTGCCAGCAGTGACCCCCGGGACAGGGCGAACACTGAAGCTTTCTTT. It is translated as CASSDPRDRANTEAFF.

This sequence joins TRBV15 and TRBJ2-7, with D possibly TRBD1 on 5 matching bases. V lost 1 base and J lost 4, with 8 bases in between. The V gene's germline CDR1 is LNHNV and CDR2 YYDKDF (reference sequence). This CDR3 has 13 amino acids. CDR3 loop: CATSRAQGYEQYF. The CDR3 DNA sequence: TGTGCCACCAGCAGAGCTCAGGGTTACGAGCAGTACTTC.

The CDR3 here is CASSEGGPYEQYF. The CDR3, as DNA: TGCGCCAGCAGTGAGGGGGGTCCCTACGAGCAGTACTTC. The V call is TRBV10-2, the J call TRBJ2-7; perhaps D is TRBD1 or TRBD2 (5 bases each). Germline lookup yields CDR1 WSHSY and CDR2 SAAADI. This CDR3 spans 13 amino acids. V dropped 2 bases and J dropped 2 bases, with 7 bases sitting between them.

The rearrangement uses TRBV2 and TRBJ2-3; 10 positions match TRBD2. This CDR3 is 18 amino acids long. V shed 3 bases and J 0 bases; nucleotides not matched to a gene: 9. Germline CDR1 is SNHLY and CDR2 is FYNNEI. For the CDR3, the DNA is TGTGCCAGCAGTGATGGTAGCGGGGGGCAACGTAGCACAGATACGCAGTATTTT. Translated: CASSDGSGGQRSTDTQYF.

The chain joins TRBV10-3 to TRBJ2-1, with D uncertain. Germline V lookup: CDR1 ENHRY, CDR2 SYGVKD. The CDR3 contains 16 residues. Trimming stripped 0 bases from V and 0 bases from J, with 9 bases between. CDR3 sequence: CAISESPDPSYNEQFF. CDR3 coding DNA: TGTGCCATCAGTGAGTCTCCCGATCCCTCCTACAATGAGCAGTTCTTC.

The rearrangement uses TRBV14 and TRBJ1-2, with D possibly matching TRBD1 (6 bases). The ends were cut back, 0 bases at V and 8 bases at J, with 16 bases in the middle. Germline V gene data show CDR1 as SGHDN and CDR2 as FVKESK. The CDR3 contains 15 residues. The CDR3 region is CASSQDLTGPKGYTF. In nucleotides, the CDR3 is TGTGCCAGCAGCCAAGATTTAACAGGGCCGAAGGGCTACACCTTC.

This chain joins TRBV7-3 and TRBJ2-1; tentatively, D is TRBD1 (6 bases). V was clipped by 3 bases and J by 5 bases, with 14 bases between them. The CDR3 is 15 residues long. Germline values: CDR1 SGHTA, CDR2 FQGTGA. Written as DNA, the CDR3 is TGTGCCAGCAGCTTGGAAGGGGGATTGGACAATGAGCAGTTCTTC. Protein sequence: CASSLEGGLDNEQFF.

CDR3 in amino acids: CATRGPRDRAEKLFF. The CDR3 DNA sequence: TGTGCCACCAGAGGGCCCCGGGACAGGGCTGAAAAACTGTTTTTT. The chain recombines TRBV15 with TRBJ1-4; TRBD1 aligns across 9 bases. Germline V gene lookup returns CDR1 LNHNV and CDR2 YYDKDF (reference sequence). The J segment lost 7 bases and the V segment lost 6 bases, leaving 9 bases of the junction unmatched. CDR3 length equals 15 residues. Using reference TRBV15 and TRBJ1-4 for the parts outside the CDR3, the full variable domain is DAMVIQNPRYQVTQFGKPVTLSCSQTLNHNVMYWYQQKSSQAPKLLFHYYDKDFNNEADTPDNFQSRRPNTSFCFLDIRSPGLGDTAMYLCATRGPRDRAEKLFFGSGTQLSVL.

This sequence joins TRBV7-2 and TRBJ2-3; D is unresolved. V was cut by 1 base and J by 0 bases, with 5 bases left in between. Germline V lookup: CDR1 SGHTA, CDR2 FQGNSA. The CDR3 sequence is 14 residues long. CDR3 protein: CASSLGTSTDTQYF. The CDR3 DNA reads as TGTGCCAGCAGCTTAGGGACCAGCACAGATACGCAGTATTTT.

This sequence joins TRBV23-1 and TRBJ1-2; D gene unclear. TRBV23-1 counts as an open reading frame of uncertain function. The germline V and J ends were trimmed by 4 bases and 4 bases, with 7 bases remaining between them. The CDR3 runs to 12 residues. DNA for the CDR3: TGCGCCAGCAGTCCCAGTCCCTATGGCTACACCTTC. It yields the protein CASSPSPYGYTF.

The rearrangement uses TRBV12-3 or TRBV12-4 and TRBJ2-1; D is unresolved. V was cut by 2 bases and J by 4 bases, with 0 bases left in between. This CDR3 is built from 11 residues. CDR3 amino acids: CASSLYNEQFF. DNA of the CDR3: TGTGCCAGCAGTTTATACAATGAGCAGTTCTTC.

The rearrangement joins TRBV5-1 to TRBJ2-3; 9 nucleotides line up with TRBD1. The V gene's germline CDR1 is SGHRS and CDR2 YFSETQ. The CDR3 contains 18 residues. Trimming at V came to 2 bases and at J to 0 bases, leaving 10 bases not matched to a gene. CDR3 sequence: CASSLGTGPLPSTDTQYF. The DNA of the CDR3 is TGCGCCAGCAGCTTAGGGACAGGGCCTCTACCAAGCACAGATACGCAGTATTTT.

The chain uses TRBV4-2 and TRBJ1-5; D uncertain. CDR3 length: 14 amino acids. Germline-derived CDR1 and CDR2 are LGHNA and YNFKEQ. Trimming left V 0 bases short and J 7 bases short, with 10 bases between. This chain's CDR3 is CASSQDILDQPQHF. The CDR3 DNA follows: TGTGCCAGCAGCCAAGATATATTAGACCAGCCCCAGCATTTT.

V usage is TRBV27 and J usage is TRBJ2-7; 9 bases align to TRBD1. The CDR3 is made up of 14 amino acids. Germline CDR1 is MNHEY and CDR2 is SMNVEV (reference sequence). With 7 bases clipped from V and 5 bases from J, the junction kept 9 bases outside the gene matches. CDR3 loop: CASNVQGAKNEQYF. The CDR3 region has the DNA TGTGCCAGCAACGTACAGGGGGCTAAGAACGAGCAGTACTTC.

The chain uses TRBV5-5 and TRBJ1-3, with D unresolved. This CDR3 comprises 15 residues. Per the germline V gene, CDR1 is SGHKS and CDR2 is YYEKEE (reference sequence). Trimming shortened V by 6 bases and J by 0 bases, and 13 bases separated the two germline ends. The CDR3 bases are TGTGCCAGCACACTATGGGGAGTCTCTGGAAACACCATATATTTT. The encoded protein is CASTLWGVSGNTIYF. Based on the CDR3 plus reference TRBV5-5 and TRBJ1-3, the full variable domain is DAGVTQSPTHLIKTRGQQVTLRCSPISGHKSVSWYQQVLGQGPQFIFQYYEKEERGRGNFPDRFSARQFPNYSSELNVNALLLGDSALYLCASTLWGVSGNTIYFGEGSWLTVV.

The rearrangement links TRBV5-1 to TRBJ2-1; no reliable D call. The V gene's germline CDR1 is SGHRS and CDR2 YFSETQ. The length of the CDR3 is 13 residues. Trimming took 4 bases from V and 5 from J, leaving 10 bases between them. CDR3 coding DNA: TGCGCCAGCAGCCACTTAGGGAACAATGAGCAGTTCTTC. Its protein product is CASSHLGNNEQFF.

The V and J genes are TRBV5-1 and TRBJ1-5; a possible D gene is TRBD1 (6 bases). Germline V gene lookup returns CDR1 SGHRS and CDR2 YFSETQ. This CDR3 comprises 15 residues. Deletions cut 4 bases from V and 2 bases from J, with 13 bases between. The CDR3 DNA sequence: TGCGCCAGCAGCCCGGAGGGGGGTGGCAATCAGCCCCAGCATTTT. As protein: CASSPEGGGNQPQHF.